This T cell receptor (beta chain) is from a study of blood T cell repertoires in COVID-19 (dated by TCRdb to 2018 to 2021). Turning to the overall study: The collaborator samples originated in the United States, Italy and Spain and spanned the acute and convalescent phases of COVID-19. The material from the prospective study consisted of cDNA or gDNA derived from T cells, B-cell-depleted T cells, or PBMCs. The dataset comprised deeply sampled blood TCRbeta repertoires from subjects exposed to, actively infected with, or recovered from COVID-19. The repertoires were made available in a free public database intended to serve as a resource for research on the immune response to SARS-CoV-2. Samples came from the ongoing ImmuneRACE study (first 160 participants) plus 1,254 subjects from 6 global collaborators. Nearly every sample came with metadata listing a de-identified subject ID, COVID-19 status, age in years and sex. Where HLA class I and class II types were available, the types were taken from metadata supplied by the sample provider, not from assay-based typing.

V has 1 base trimmed and J has 2 bases trimmed; junction bases matching no gene number 8. CDR1 and CDR2 are read off the germline V gene as MGHRA and YSYEKL. Inclusive of the bounding cysteine and phenylalanine, the CDR3 is 17 residues long. Only CDR3 DNA remains: 51 bases, in frame from the first base. With regard to this clone: Its antigen is unknown. Base-call qualities are not available, and no considerably larger clone is one nucleotide away.

Overall study outcomes, separate from this receptor: The quantity of clinical and demographic metadata differed by source and by participant and was supplied without curation.

Participants in the prospective study were aged roughly 18 to 90 years, lived in under 30 United States geographic areas, and enrolled through a virtual design. To assign participants to cohorts, the prospective study relied on clinical history that participants themselves reported in a screening survey and a study questionnaire. A participant counted as exposed if, within 2 weeks of entering the study, that participant had been in contact with someone who had a PCR-confirmed or clinician-diagnosed COVID-19 case. Mobile phlebotomists in the prospective study collected whole blood, serum and a nasopharyngeal or oropharyngeal swab from every participant. Over a roughly two-month period, participants in the prospective study had the option of providing additional blood draws and questionnaires. Prospective study blood samples were shipped either frozen or at room temperature before DNA extraction.

The immunoSEQ Assay, a bias-controlled multiplex PCR, was used to amplify TCRbeta CDR3 regions from genomic DNA. Concerning the study's data processing: The number of nucleated cells in each sample was estimated from the amplification of reference gene primers within the assay. Sequence reads were collapsed and filtered to measure the absolute abundance of every unique TCRbeta CDR3 rearrangement. Productive Simpson clonality was computed per sample as the square root of Simpson's diversity index over productive rearrangements. TCRdb re-hosts the immuneACCESS table, in-frame sequences only. Its copies lack some clones; in the studies checked, an unresolved V gene accounts for under half of them, and the cause for the rest is not known. Clone size and V and J calls were adopted from that table, with D and trimming inferred from the DNA. The sample records approximately 220,000 clones, nearly 90% of which are singletons. Together, the top ten hold less than 15% of the sample.

Sequenced sample: PBMCs or T cells enriched from blood (not recorded which). This sequence uses TRBV4-1 and TRBJ1-2, with 9 bases in between that match TRBD1. The sequence was collected from a man aged 25-45 years who had been exposed to COVID-19. CDR3 sequence: CASSQVGQGSLNYGYTF. The sequenced DNA is TGCGCCAGCAGCCAAGTGGGACAGGGTAGCCTGAACTATGGCTACACCTTC.